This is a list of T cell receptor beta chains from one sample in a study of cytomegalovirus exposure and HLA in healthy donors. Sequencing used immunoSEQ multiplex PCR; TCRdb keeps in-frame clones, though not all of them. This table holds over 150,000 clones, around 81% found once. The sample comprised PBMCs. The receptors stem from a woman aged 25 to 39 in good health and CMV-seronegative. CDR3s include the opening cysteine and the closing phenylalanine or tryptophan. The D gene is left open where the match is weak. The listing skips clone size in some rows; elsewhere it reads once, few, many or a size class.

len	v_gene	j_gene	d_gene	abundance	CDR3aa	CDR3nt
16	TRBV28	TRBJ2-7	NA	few	CASSLESYTGTYEQYF	TGTGCCAGCAGTTTAGAATCTTATACCGGGACCTACGAGCAGTACTTC
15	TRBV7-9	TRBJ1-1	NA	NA	CASSFQDSPNTEAFF	TGTGCCAGCAGCTTTCAGGACAGCCCCAACACTGAAGCTTTCTTT
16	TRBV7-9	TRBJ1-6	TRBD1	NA	CASSLGTGGSNSPLHF	TGTGCCAGCAGCTTAGGGACAGGGGGAAGTAATTCACCCCTCCACTTT
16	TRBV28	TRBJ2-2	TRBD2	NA	CASSLPSGGVAGELFF	TGTGCCAGCAGTTTACCTAGCGGGGGTGTCGCCGGGGAGCTGTTTTTT
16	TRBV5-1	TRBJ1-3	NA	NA	CASSPVGQASGNTIYF	TGCGCCAGCAGCCCCGTGGGGCAGGCCTCTGGAAACACCATATATTTT
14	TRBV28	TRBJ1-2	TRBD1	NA	CASSNRQGAYGYTF	TGTGCCAGCAGCAACAGACAGGGGGCCTACGGCTACACCTTC
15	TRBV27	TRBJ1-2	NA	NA	CASSHSPASLAGYTF	TGTGCCAGCAGCCATTCGCCAGCGAGCCTGGCTGGCTACACCTTC
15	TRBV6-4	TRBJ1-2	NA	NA	CASRILNLEGMRYTF	TGTGCCAGCAGAATCTTGAACCTTGAGGGAATGAGGTACACCTTC
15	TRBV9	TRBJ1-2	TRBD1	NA	CASSVAEGAGYGYTF	TGTGCCAGCAGCGTAGCTGAGGGGGCGGGCTATGGCTACACCTTC
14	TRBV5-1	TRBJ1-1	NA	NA	CASSPTVGPSFPFF	TGCGCCAGCAGCCCGACTGTTGGTCCATCCTTTCCTTTCTTT
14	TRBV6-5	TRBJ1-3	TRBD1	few	CASSRTGSGNTIYF	TGTGCCAGCAGTCGGACAGGGTCTGGAAACACCATATATTTT
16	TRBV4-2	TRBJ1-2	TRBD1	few	CASSPSRQGRGYGYTF	TGTGCCAGCAGCCCCTCAAGACAGGGGAGAGGCTATGGCTACACCTTC
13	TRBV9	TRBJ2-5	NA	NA	CASSRHGEETQYF	TGTGCCAGCAGCCGCCACGGGGAAGAGACCCAGTACTTC
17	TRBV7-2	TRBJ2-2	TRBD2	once	CASSLPGGSGSRGELFF	TGTGCCAGCAGCCTCCCGGGGGGTAGCGGGAGTAGGGGGGAGCTGTTTTTT
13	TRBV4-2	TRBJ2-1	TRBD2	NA	CASSRTSGNEQFF	TGTGCCAGCAGCCGGACTAGCGGCAATGAGCAGTTCTTC
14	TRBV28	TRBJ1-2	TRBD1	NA	CASRPQGGNYGYTF	TGTGCCAGCAGACCACAGGGGGGTAACTATGGCTACACCTTC
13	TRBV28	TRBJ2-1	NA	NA	CASSFVQYNEQFF	TGTGCCAGCAGTTTTGTACAGTACAATGAGCAGTTCTTC
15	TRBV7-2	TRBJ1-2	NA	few	CASSLSPSLNYGYTF	TGTGCCAGCAGCTTGTCGCCCAGTCTTAACTATGGCTACACCTTC
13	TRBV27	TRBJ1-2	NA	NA	CASSLSPRLGYTF	TGTGCCAGCAGTTTATCCCCTAGACTCGGTTACACCTTC
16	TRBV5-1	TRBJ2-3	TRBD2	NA	CASSPGLADGADTQYF	TGCGCCAGCAGCCCCGGACTAGCCGATGGAGCAGATACGCAGTATTTT
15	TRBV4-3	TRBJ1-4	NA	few	CASSQDSRVREKLFF	TGCGCCAGCAGCCAAGACTCCAGGGTCAGAGAAAAACTGTTTTTT
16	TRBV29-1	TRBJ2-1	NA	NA	CSVEIWAWTAYNEQFF	TGCAGCGTTGAAATTTGGGCGTGGACAGCCTACAATGAGCAGTTCTTC
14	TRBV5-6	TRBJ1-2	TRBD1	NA	CASSSGQGSYGYTF	TGTGCCAGCAGCTCGGGACAGGGGAGCTATGGCTACACCTTC
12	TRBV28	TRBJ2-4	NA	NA	CASSPDKLSQYF	TGTGCCAGCAGTCCGGACAAACTTAGTCAGTACTTC
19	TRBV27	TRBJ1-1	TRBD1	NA	CASSLGFQWDRGKNTEAFF	TGTGCCAGCAGTTTAGGTTTTCAGTGGGACAGGGGGAAGAACACTGAAGCTTTCTTT
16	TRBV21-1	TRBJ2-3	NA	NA	CASSNPGGNAQDTQYF	TGTGCCAGCAGCAACCCAGGGGGTAATGCACAAGATACGCAGTATTTT
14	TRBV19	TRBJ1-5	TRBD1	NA	CASSTRQGRQPQHF	TGTGCCAGTAGTACAAGACAGGGGCGACAGCCCCAGCATTTT
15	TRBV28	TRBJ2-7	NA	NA	CAVEEGASCVYEQYF	TGTGCCGTAGAGGAGGGGGCTAGTTGTGTCTACGAGCAGTACTTC
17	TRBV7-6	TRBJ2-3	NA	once	CASSKPGPPINTDTQYF	TGTGCCAGCAGCAAGCCAGGGCCACCAATAAACACAGATACGCAGTATTTT
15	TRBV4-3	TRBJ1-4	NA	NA	CASSQPGEVGEKLFF	TGCGCCAGCAGCCAACCGGGGGAGGTCGGTGAAAAACTGTTTTTT
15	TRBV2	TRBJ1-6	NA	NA	CASSEGAGNNSPLHF	TGTGCCAGCAGTGAAGGGGCAGGGAATAATTCACCCCTCCACTTT
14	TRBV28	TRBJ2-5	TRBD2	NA	CASSRSGRGETQYF	TGTGCCAGCAGCCGAAGCGGGAGAGGAGAGACCCAGTACTTC
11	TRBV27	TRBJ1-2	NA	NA	CASSLQGRYTF	TGTGCCAGCAGTTTGCAGGGGAGATACACCTTC
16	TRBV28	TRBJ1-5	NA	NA	CASRKGKTGGTQPQHF	TGTGCCAGCAGAAAAGGAAAGACGGGGGGTACCCAGCCCCAGCATTTT
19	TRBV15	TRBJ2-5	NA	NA	CATSRGRSYPTGIGETQYF	TGTGCCACCAGCAGAGGCCGTTCATACCCGACAGGTATTGGAGAGACCCAGTACTTC
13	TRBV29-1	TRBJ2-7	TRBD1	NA	CSVAGQGTYEQYF	TGCAGCGTCGCAGGACAGGGGACCTACGAGCAGTACTTC
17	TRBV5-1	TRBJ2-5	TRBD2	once	CASSLAGSSGAQETQYF	TGCGCCAGCAGCTTGGCCGGGTCTAGCGGGGCCCAAGAGACCCAGTACTTC
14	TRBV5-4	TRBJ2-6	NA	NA	CATFRNSGANGLTF	TGTGCCACTTTCCGTAACTCTGGGGCCAACGGCCTGACTTTC
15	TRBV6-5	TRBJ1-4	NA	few	CASSYSWETNEKLFF	TGTGCCAGCAGTTACTCGTGGGAGACTAATGAAAAACTGTTTTTT
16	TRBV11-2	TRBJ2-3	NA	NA	CASSFLADASTDTQYF	TGTGCCAGCAGCTTCCTAGCAGACGCTAGCACAGATACGCAGTATTTT
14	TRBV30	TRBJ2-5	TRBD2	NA	CAWRREAPQETQYF	TGTGCCTGGAGGCGGGAGGCTCCACAAGAGACCCAGTACTTC
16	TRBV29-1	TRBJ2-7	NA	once	CSVGGRTAALSYEQYF	TGCAGCGTTGGGGGCCGAACAGCCGCCCTATCCTACGAGCAGTACTTC
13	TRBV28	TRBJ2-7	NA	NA	CASSDTPRYEQYF	TGTGCCAGCAGTGACACCCCAAGGTACGAGCAGTACTTC
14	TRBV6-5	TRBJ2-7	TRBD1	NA	CASSKGGRAYEQYF	TGTGCCAGCAGCAAAGGGGGCAGGGCCTACGAGCAGTACTTC
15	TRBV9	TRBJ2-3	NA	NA	CASSALGEITDTQYF	TGTGCCAGCAGCGCCTTAGGGGAAATCACAGATACGCAGTATTTT
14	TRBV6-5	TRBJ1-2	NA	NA	CASSYSYRDISYTF	TGTGCCAGCAGTTACTCCTACAGGGATATAAGCTACACCTTC
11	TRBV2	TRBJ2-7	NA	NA	CASSRAYEQYF	TGTGCCAGCAGTCGGGCCTACGAGCAGTACTTC
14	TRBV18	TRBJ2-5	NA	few	CASSPPRQQETQYF	TGTGCCAGCTCACCACCGAGACAGCAAGAGACCCAGTACTTC
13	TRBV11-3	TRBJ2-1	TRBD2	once	CASSTRLANEQFF	TGTGCCAGCAGCACCCGACTAGCCAATGAGCAGTTCTTC
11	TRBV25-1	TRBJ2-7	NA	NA	CASSLGGEQYF	TGTGCCAGCAGTTTGGGGGGCGAGCAGTACTTC
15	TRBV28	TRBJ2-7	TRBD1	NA	CASSLWTGGPYEQYF	TGTGCCAGCAGTTTATGGACAGGGGGTCCCTACGAGCAGTACTTC
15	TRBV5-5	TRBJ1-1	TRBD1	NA	CASSPRTGMNTEAFF	TGTGCCAGCAGTCCCAGGACAGGCATGAACACTGAAGCTTTCTTT
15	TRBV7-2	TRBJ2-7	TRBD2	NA	CASSLTTSGSREQYF	TGTGCCAGCAGCTTAACGACTAGCGGGAGTAGGGAGCAGTACTTC